A single sample is the source of the 20 T cell receptor beta chains below, sequenced in a study of T cells in Graves' hyperthyroidism and ophthalmopathy. TCR beta CDR3 sequences were amplified from RNA transcripts. In the first-round RT-PCR of the TCR CDR3, the HTBI primer set was used. TCRdb re-called the multiplex PCR reads through MiXCR, storing one row per CDR3 protein. The data show 400,000 or so distinct CDR3 sequences, approximately 14% seen once. The sequenced sample consisted of blood. The receptor source for this set is a woman in her twenties or thirties with Graves' ophthalmopathy.

This clonotype was seen repeatedly, ten times or more. The chain is built from TRBV12-3 or TRBV12-4 and TRBJ2-3; 9 bases fit TRBD2. The J segment lost 9 bases and the V segment lost 3 bases, leaving 7 bases of the junction unmatched. This CDR3 comprises 14 residues. CDR3 loop: CASSLVAAGGTQYF. The CDR3 bases are TGTGCCAGCAGTTTGGTCGCAGCGGGGGGAACGCAGTATTTT.

In this sample, this clonotype turned up many times. V is TRBV12-3 or TRBV12-4 and J is TRBJ1-1, with TRBD1 as a possible D gene (5 bases). This CDR3 comprises 11 residues. The germline V and J ends were trimmed by 8 bases and 4 bases, with 8 bases remaining between them. The CDR3 DNA sequence: TGTGCCAGCTGTGGGGGCACTGAAGCTTTCTTT. Residues: CASCGGTEAFF.

Many counts were recorded for this clonotype. V and J are TRBV30 and TRBJ1-2; the D is unclear. Between the trimmed V and J ends, which lost 0 bases and 2 bases, there was a span of 7 bases. Germline lookup yields CDR1 GTSNPN and CDR2 SVGIG (reference sequence). There are 13 residues in the CDR3. This chain's CDR3 is CAWSVMSNYGYTF. In nucleotides, the CDR3 is TGTGCCTGGAGTGTAATGTCCAACTATGGCTACACCTTC. Full variable domain (rest looked up from reference TRBV30 and TRBJ1-2): SQTIHQWPATLVQPVGSPLSLECTVEGTSNPNLYWYRQAAGRGLQLLFYSVGIGQISSEVPQNLSASRPQDRQFILSSKKLLLSDSGFYLCAWSVMSNYGYTFGSGTRLTVV.

This clonotype was counted at least ten times. This chain joins TRBV20-1 and TRBJ2-7, with 8 positions matching TRBD2. The trim removed 3 bases at V and 3 bases at J, leaving 4 bases unmatched. The CDR3 runs 13 residues. The germline CDR1 and CDR2 sequences are DFQATT and SNEGSKA (reference sequence). The CDR3 nucleotides read TGCAGTGCTAGGAGCGGGGGATACTACGAGCAGTACTTC. Translating it yields CSARSGGYYEQYF.

There are a few counts of this clonotype. The chain links TRBV7-6 to TRBJ1-1; maybe TRBD1 (6 bases). The CDR3 has 15 residues. The germline V gene has CDR1 SGHVS and CDR2 FNYEAQ. Trimming cost V 9 bases and J 1 base, with 18 bases left between them. The CDR3 nucleotides are TGTGCCAGTCACGTAGGGGGGGCCCCGAACACTGAAGCTTTCTTT. Encoded protein: CASHVGGAPNTEAFF.

There are a few counts of this clonotype. The V gene is TRBV10-1, the J gene TRBJ1-1; 7 nucleotides match TRBD1. Unmatched junction bases numbered 6, after V lost 4 bases and J lost 1 base. This CDR3 contains 15 residues. CDR1 is WNHNN, CDR2 SYGVQD, per germline (reference sequence). The CDR3 protein is CASSGLTGPNTEAFF. The CDR3 DNA reads as TGCGCCAGCAGTGGACTGACAGGGCCGAACACTGAAGCTTTCTTT.

This clonotype was recorded at least ten times. The CDR3 DNA reads TGTGCCAGCAGACTTAGCCCCGTGAGTACAGATACGCAGTATTTT. This codes for CASRLSPVSTDTQYF. V gene TRBV7-2 combines with J gene TRBJ2-3; no clear D gene. The germline V gene encodes CDR1 SGHTA and CDR2 FQGNSA. V was shortened by 6 bases and J by 3 bases, with 16 bases between the two germline ends. This CDR3 is built from 15 residues.

This clonotype was detected ten times or more. This sequence joins TRBV27 and TRBJ1-2, with D possibly being TRBD1 (6 bases). CDR3 length equals 15 residues. The V and J ends lost 4 bases and 2 bases respectively, with 14 bases between them. CDR1 and CDR2 (germline): MNHEY, SMNVEV (reference sequence). The CDR3 loop is CASSSSGTYNYGYTF. The DNA of the CDR3 is TGTGCCAGCAGTTCCTCAGGGACATACAACTATGGCTACACCTTC.

This clonotype was recorded at least ten times. This rearrangement joins TRBV13 to TRBJ2-1, with 7 bases matching TRBD1. The CDR3 length is 15 residues. Germline V gene sequence: CDR1 PRHDT, CDR2 FYEKMQ (reference sequence). J gave up 3 bases and V 5 bases, and 7 bases lay outside the gene matches. The CDR3 DNA sequence: TGTGCCAGCAGCCAAAGACAGGGCCTCTACAATGAGCAGTTCTTC. This encodes CASSQRQGLYNEQFF.

In this sample, this clonotype turned up many times. The chain recombines TRBV5-8 with TRBJ2-3, with 8 nucleotides matching TRBD1. CDR1 is SGHTS and CDR2 is YDEGEE in the germline V gene. Trimming at V came to 0 bases and at J to 0 bases, leaving 3 bases not matched to a gene. The CDR3 contains 16 residues. CDR3 DNA: TGTGCCAGCAGCTTGGGGACAGGGTCTAGCACAGATACGCAGTATTTT. The encoded protein is CASSLGTGSSTDTQYF.

This clonotype was seen more than once but under ten times. This chain joins TRBV12-3 or TRBV12-4 and TRBJ1-1; TRBD1 is a possible D gene (6 bases). V was clipped by 5 bases and J by 7 bases, with 17 bases between them. There are 14 residues in the CDR3. The CDR3 reads CASSRSDRSNEAFF. CDR3 bases: TGTGCCAGCAGTCGATCTGACAGGAGCAATGAAGCTTTCTTT.

The chain joins TRBV2 to TRBJ2-1; D gene uncertain. Trimming shortened V by 3 bases and J by 4 bases, and 7 bases separated the two germline ends. This CDR3 region has 13 residues. Germline CDR1 reads SNHLY; CDR2 reads FYNNEI. Here the CDR3 reads CASSEDGYNEQFF. The CDR3 DNA reads as TGTGCCAGCAGTGAGGACGGATACAATGAGCAGTTCTTC.

This clonotype was seen at least ten times. V usage is TRBV6-1 and J usage is TRBJ1-5; tentatively, D is TRBD1 (6 bases). The CDR3 loop spans 13 amino acids. V was pared by 5 bases and J by 2 bases, with 7 bases between. CDR1 is MNHNS, CDR2 SASEGT, per germline. For the CDR3, the DNA is TGTGCCAGCAGTCGACAGGGCAATCAGCCCCAGCATTTT. It codes for CASSRQGNQPQHF.

The sample holds many counts of this clonotype. The chain combines TRBV12-3 or TRBV12-4 with TRBJ1-1; D is unresolved. This CDR3 region has 14 residues. Between the trimmed V and J ends, which lost 5 bases and 3 bases, there was a span of 13 bases. In DNA form, the CDR3 reads TGTGCCAGCAGTGAACTCCGGAGCGACACTGAAGCTTTCTTT. This translates into CASSELRSDTEAFF.

The V gene is TRBV27, the J gene TRBJ2-1; 14 bases map to TRBD2. CDR1 MNHEY and CDR2 SMNVEV come from the germline V gene (reference sequence). The CDR3 contains 16 residues. Trimming removed 6 bases from V and 7 bases from J; junction bases left unmatched: 8. In DNA form, the CDR3 reads TGTGCCAGCAGACCGACTAGCGGGGGGGCTCTGAATGAGCAGTTCTTC. It encodes CASRPTSGGALNEQFF.

This clonotype has more than one count but fewer than ten. V gene TRBV12-3 or TRBV12-4 combines with J gene TRBJ2-5, with a tentative D call TRBD1 (5 bases). Trimming removed 1 base at V and 1 base at J, with 10 bases between. The CDR3 sequence is 15 residues long. CDR3: CASSLVAGPQETQYF. DNA of the CDR3: TGTGCCAGCAGTTTAGTGGCAGGGCCCCAAGAGACCCAGTACTTC.

This clonotype was recorded many times. The chain joins TRBV20-1 to TRBJ2-1, with D perhaps TRBD1 (6 bases). Germline V gives CDR1 DFQATT, CDR2 SNEGSKA (reference sequence). V dropped 8 bases and J dropped 1 base, with 12 bases sitting between them. There are 13 residues in the CDR3. The CDR3 DNA reads as TGCAGTCCCGCAACAGGGTCCTACAATGAGCAGTTCTTC. It encodes CSPATGSYNEQFF.

This clonotype was recorded many times. The V and J genes are TRBV2 and TRBJ2-1; D gene ambiguous. Germline CDR1 is SNHLY and CDR2 is FYNNEI. Trimming stripped 5 bases from V and 8 bases from J, with 10 bases between. The CDR3 sequence is 12 residues long. CDR3 amino acids: CASSLTRDEQFF. DNA of the CDR3: TGTGCCAGCAGTTTAACCCGGGATGAGCAGTTCTTC.

This clonotype was counted at least ten times. The chain combines TRBV7-9 with TRBJ2-3, with D possibly being TRBD1 or TRBD2 (6 bases each). V was cut by 4 bases and J by 2 bases, with 13 bases left in between. CDR1 is SEHNR and CDR2 is FQNEAQ in the germline V gene (reference sequence). The CDR3 spans 15 residues. For the CDR3, the DNA is TGTGCCAGCAGCTCCGGGGGCCCGGCCACAGATACGCAGTATTTT. This encodes CASSSGGPATDTQYF.

This clonotype was seen many times. This sequence joins TRBV27 and TRBJ2-3, with 9 bases lining up with TRBD2. Unmatched junction bases numbered 13, after V lost 8 bases and J lost 4 bases. This CDR3 region has 16 residues. Germline CDR1 is MNHEY and CDR2 is SMNVEV (reference sequence). The CDR3 DNA is TGTGCCAGCGCCTACCTCGGAGTAGCGGGAGCAGATACGCAGTATTTT. Protein sequence: CASAYLGVAGADTQYF.